This T cell receptor beta chain was sequenced in a study of glioma-infiltrating T cells after dendritic cell vaccination. Sequencing was performed with immunoSEQ multiplex PCR; in TCRdb, only in-frame clones are kept and a portion is missing. The table has roughly 88,000 clones, approximately 75% seen once; the top ten hold 2% to 2.5%. The CDR3 is made up of 14 amino acids. Germline-derived CDR1 and CDR2 are SGHRS and YFSETQ. V shed 4 bases and J shed 2 bases, with 11 bases lying between them. This clone was seen a few times. Its matching antigen is unknown. Specified time point: after dendritic cell vaccination, including at tumor progression/relapse. None of the glioblastoma patients had an isocitrate dehydrogenase mutation. Blood PBMC samples: pre-vaccination, two weeks post third vaccination, and at tumor progression. Notes on the study in general: TCR clonality showed no direct relationship with survival.

The TCR originated in a human donor with glioblastoma. The chain recombines TRBV5-1 with TRBJ2-3; D unclear. Sequenced material: blood, taken after dendritic cell vaccination. The CDR3, as DNA: TGCGCCAGCAGCCATAGTAAAACCACAGATACGCAGTATTTT. It specifies CASSHSKTTDTQYF. Full variable domain (rest looked up from reference TRBV5-1 and TRBJ2-3): KAGVTQTPRYLIKTRGQQVTLSCSPISGHRSVSWYQQTPGQGLQFLFEYFSETQRNKGNFPGRFSGRQFSNSRSEMNVSTLELGDSALYLCASSHSKTTDTQYFGPGTRLTVL.